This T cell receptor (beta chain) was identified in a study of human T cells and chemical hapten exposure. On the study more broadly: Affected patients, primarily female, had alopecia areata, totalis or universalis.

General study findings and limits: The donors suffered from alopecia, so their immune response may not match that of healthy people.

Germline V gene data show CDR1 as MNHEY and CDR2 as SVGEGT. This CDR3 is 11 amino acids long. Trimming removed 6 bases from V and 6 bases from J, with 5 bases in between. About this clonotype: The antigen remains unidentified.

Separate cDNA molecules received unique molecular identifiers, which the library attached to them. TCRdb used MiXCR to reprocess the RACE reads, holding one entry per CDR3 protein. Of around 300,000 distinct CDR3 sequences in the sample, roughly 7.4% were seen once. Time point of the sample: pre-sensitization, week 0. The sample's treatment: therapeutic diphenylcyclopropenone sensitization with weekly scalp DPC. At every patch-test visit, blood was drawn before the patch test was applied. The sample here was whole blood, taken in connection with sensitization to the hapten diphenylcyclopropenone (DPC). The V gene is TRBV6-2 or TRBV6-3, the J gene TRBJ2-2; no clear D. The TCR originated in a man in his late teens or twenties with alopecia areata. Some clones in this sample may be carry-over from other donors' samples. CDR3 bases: TGTGCCAGCAGAGAACCCGGGGAGCTGTTTTTT. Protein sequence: CASREPGELFF.